This entry is about one TCR beta chain. The antigen remains undetermined. TCRdb processed the 5' RACE reads anew with MiXCR; each CDR3 protein has one entry. The sample yields 350,000 to 400,000 distinct CDR3 sequences, approximately 15% seen once. This CDR3 comprises 13 residues. The germline V gene has CDR1 SGDLS and CDR2 YYNGEE. Trimming took 5 bases from V and 0 from J, leaving 8 bases between them. The data belong to a study of T-cell memory formation after mild COVID-19. Study context: Among the donors, TCR clusters were largely specific to each donor. Whole-study findings and limits: SARS-CoV-2 specificity of second-wave clones peaking day 37 was unconfirmed.

Sequencing was performed on PBMCs or a T cell subset sorted from them (not recorded which). This clonotype originated in a man aged 18 to 29 who had mild COVID-19 (a few samples of this study predate the infection). Cell type and time point are not known. The chain uses TRBV9 and TRBJ1-2; D remains unclear. In DNA, the CDR3 is TGTGCCAGCAGTCCCCCGGCTAACTATGGCTACACCTTC. It specifies CASSPPANYGYTF. The full variable domain, rest sourced from reference TRBV9 and TRBJ1-2, is DSGVTQTPKHLITATGQRVTLRCSPRSGDLSVYWYQQSLDQGLQFLIQYYNGEERAKGNILERFSAQQFPDLHSELNLSSLELGDSALYFCASSPPANYGYTFGSGTRLTVV.